This T cell receptor beta chain emerged from a study of graft-versus-host responses after intestinal transplantation. The method was immunoSEQ multiplex PCR; TCRdb's version includes in-frame clones alone and lacks a portion of them. In the table there are 35,000 to 40,000 clones, approximately 86% of which are singletons. This CDR3 has 13 amino acids. Germline assignment: CDR1 PRHDT and CDR2 FYEKMQ (reference sequence). With V trimmed by 3 bases and J by 10 bases, 4 bases remained unmatched. Intraepithelial plus lamina propria lymphocytes were released by processing graft tissue. The source was ileum tissue, collected more than 200 days after intestinal transplant. The clonotype was recovered from a human patient who received an intestinal transplant, so some T cells may come from the graft donor. V usage is TRBV13 and J usage is TRBJ2-1, with TRBD1 identical over 9 bases. The CDR3 DNA reads TGTGCCAGCAGCTTCGACAGGGGGGTAGAGCAGTTCTTC. It is translated as CASSFDRGVEQFF.